In its sample, the clone carrying this T cell receptor (beta chain) was seen a few times. Source study methods: Nucleated cell number was recorded as an estimate derived from reference gene primer amplification. Libraries were prepared by immunoSEQ multiplex PCR; TCRdb keeps only in-frame clonotypes and omits some of them. V, J and clone size are those of that table, while D and trimming were read from the DNA. In the table there are about 180,000 clones, roughly 80% of which are singletons. The germline CDR1 and CDR2 sequences are SGHNT and YYREEE (reference sequence). CDR3 size: 15 residues. With 5 bases clipped from V and 0 bases from J, the junction kept 6 bases outside the gene matches. This sample is drawn from a study of blood T cell repertoires in COVID-19. Background on the study: From the United States, Italy and Spain came samples of acute and convalescent COVID-19. Sample material is recorded as cDNA or gDNA derived from T cells, B-cell-depleted T cells, or PBMCs.

The receptor's source is a human donor in a cohort sampled during active COVID-19. Sequences were obtained from peripheral blood. This chain joins TRBV5-4 and TRBJ2-7; the match to TRBD1 covers 9 bases. CDR3 sequence reads: CASSPGQGSSYEQYF. The CDR3 DNA follows: TGTGCCAGCAGTCCGGGACAGGGAAGCTCCTACGAGCAGTACTTC.